Below, 8 T cell receptor beta chains from the same sample are listed, as sequenced in a study of T cell repertoires in cytomegalovirus infection. From the reads, TCRdb called clonotypes with MiXCR, one entry per CDR3 protein. The sample lists about 240,000 distinct CDR3 sequences, roughly 6.5% occurring once. The material sequenced was PBMCs. These receptor sequences come from a human donor in good health (CMV status not recorded). Some clones in this sample may be carry-over from other donors' samples.

V is TRBV12-3 or TRBV12-4 and J is TRBJ2-1, with D uncertain. This CDR3 is built from 15 residues. Trimming stripped 7 bases from V and 6 bases from J, with 19 bases between. CDR3 bases: TGTGCCAGCACTCAAGGGTACCCGGGCGGCAATGAGCAGTTCTTC. The encoded protein is CASTQGYPGGNEQFF.

In this sample, this clonotype turned up many times. V usage is TRBV7-2 and J usage is TRBJ1-5; TRBD1 might be the D (6 bases). This CDR3 has 15 amino acids. Per the germline V gene, CDR1 is SGHTA and CDR2 is FQGNSA. The V gene lost 5 bases and the J gene lost 4 bases, with 15 bases spanning the gap. The CDR3 here is CASSRTGNRNQPQHF. DNA of the CDR3: TGTGCCAGCAGCCGCACAGGGAATCGGAATCAGCCCCAGCATTTT.

This clonotype was counted between two and nine times. V usage is TRBV6-2 or TRBV6-3 and J usage is TRBJ1-1; no reliable D call. Germline lookup yields CDR1 MNHEY and CDR2 SVGEGT. CDR3 length: 13 residues. V was pared by 2 bases and J by 3 bases, with 7 bases between. CDR3 sequence reads: CASSYDGYTEAFF. Here the CDR3 DNA reads TGTGCCAGCAGTTACGACGGGTACACTGAAGCTTTCTTT.

This clonotype was detected many times. V and J are TRBV20-1 and TRBJ2-7; D unclear. Germline V lookup: CDR1 DFQATT, CDR2 SNEGSKA (reference sequence). CDR3 length equals 15 residues. V shed 5 bases and J shed 3 bases, with 20 bases lying between them. The DNA of the CDR3 is TGCAGTGCTGAAAAAGACCTTCCGCTCTACTACGAGCAGTACTTC. Its protein is CSAEKDLPLYYEQYF.

The table lists this clonotype with many counts. This chain connects TRBV29-1 to TRBJ1-5; D remains unclear. Germline-derived CDR1 and CDR2 are SQVTM and ANQGSEA. The V end lost 8 bases, the J end lost 0 bases, and 8 bases lay between the germline ends. The CDR3 totals 12 residues. This CDR3 reads CSPHYSNQPQHF. CDR3 DNA sequence: TGCAGCCCCCATTATAGCAATCAGCCCCAGCATTTT.

The sample holds many counts of this clonotype. The rearrangement links TRBV12-3 or TRBV12-4 to TRBJ1-1; D might be TRBD1 (5 bases). The CDR3 spans 14 residues. The CDR3 DNA reads as TGTGACCCTAGGGGAGGACACAAGAACACTGAAGCTTTCTTT. Encoded protein: CDPRGGHKNTEAFF.

This clonotype has a count of ten or more. The V gene is TRBV6-5, the J gene TRBJ2-1; no firm D call. Trimming removed 2 bases at V and 4 bases at J, with 6 bases between. Germline CDR1 and CDR2: MNHEY and SVGAGI. This CDR3 is built from 13 residues. The CDR3 sequence is CASSYSNYNEQFF. The CDR3 nucleotides read TGTGCCAGCAGTTACAGTAATTACAATGAGCAGTTCTTC.

Turning to this clonotype: Just one base apart from a much larger clone, this may be a read error. The chain recombines TRBV27 with TRBJ2-5, with 7 bases aligning to TRBD1. Germline V gene sequence: CDR1 MNHEY, CDR2 SMNVEV (reference sequence). The CDR3 sequence is 14 residues long. Trimming removed 4 bases from V and 0 bases from J; junction bases left unmatched: 2. The chain's CDR3 is CASSSTGDQETQYF. CDR3 nucleotides: TGTGCCAGCAGTTCCACAGGGGACCAAGAGACCCAGTACTTC.